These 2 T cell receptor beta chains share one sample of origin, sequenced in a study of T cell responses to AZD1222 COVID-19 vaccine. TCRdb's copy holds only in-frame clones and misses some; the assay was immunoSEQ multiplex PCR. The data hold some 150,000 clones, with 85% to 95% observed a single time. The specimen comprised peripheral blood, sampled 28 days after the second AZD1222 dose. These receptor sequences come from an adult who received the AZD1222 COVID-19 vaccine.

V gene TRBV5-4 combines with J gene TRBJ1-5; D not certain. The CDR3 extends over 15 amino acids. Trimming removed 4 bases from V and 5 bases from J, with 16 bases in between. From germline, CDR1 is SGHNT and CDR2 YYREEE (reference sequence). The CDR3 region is CASSPGSGRDQPQHF. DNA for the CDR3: TGTGCCAGCAGCCCAGGTTCCGGGAGGGATCAGCCCCAGCATTTT.

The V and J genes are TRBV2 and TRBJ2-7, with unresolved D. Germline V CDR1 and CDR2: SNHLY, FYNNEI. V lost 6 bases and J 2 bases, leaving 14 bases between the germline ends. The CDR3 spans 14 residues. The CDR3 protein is CASSLFGSPYEQYF. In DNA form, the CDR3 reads TGTGCCAGCAGCCTCTTCGGGTCACCCTACGAGCAGTACTTC.